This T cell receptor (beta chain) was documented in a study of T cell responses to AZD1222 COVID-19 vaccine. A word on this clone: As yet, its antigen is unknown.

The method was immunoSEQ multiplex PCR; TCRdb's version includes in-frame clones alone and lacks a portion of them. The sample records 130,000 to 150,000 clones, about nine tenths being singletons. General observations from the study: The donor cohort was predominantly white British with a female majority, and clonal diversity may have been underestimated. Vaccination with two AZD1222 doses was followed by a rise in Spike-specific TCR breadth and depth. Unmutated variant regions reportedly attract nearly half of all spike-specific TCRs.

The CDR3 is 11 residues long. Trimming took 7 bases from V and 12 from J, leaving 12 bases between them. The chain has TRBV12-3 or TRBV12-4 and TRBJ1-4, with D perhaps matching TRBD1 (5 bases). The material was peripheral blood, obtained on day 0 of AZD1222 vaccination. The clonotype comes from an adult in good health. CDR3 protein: CASTQSRELFF. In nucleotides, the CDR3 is TGTGCCAGCACCCAGTCCAGGGAACTGTTTTTT.